Shown below are 2 T cell receptor beta chains from a single sample sequenced in a study of cytomegalovirus exposure and HLA in healthy donors. The PCR had 60 Vbeta and 13 Jbeta primers. TCRdb keeps only in-frame clones here, not all; method: immunoSEQ multiplex PCR. The sample carries over 200,000 clones, 55% to 75% recorded once. Source material: PBMCs. The receptors derive from a man aged 35-49 years in good health and CMV-seropositive.

This chain links TRBV6-6 with TRBJ1-5; D is possibly TRBD1 (5 bases). V gave up 7 bases and J gave up 6 bases, with 16 bases separating them. The CDR3 totals 14 residues. From germline, CDR1 is MNHNY and CDR2 SVGAGI (reference sequence). CDR3 in amino acids: CASTQGSTGQPQHF. CDR3 DNA: TGTGCCAGCACCCAGGGTTCGACGGGTCAGCCCCAGCATTTT.

The chain couples TRBV19 to TRBJ2-1; no reliable D call. The V gene's germline CDR1 is LNHDA and CDR2 SQIVND (reference sequence). The CDR3 sequence is 16 residues long. V lost 3 bases, J lost 0 bases, and 12 bases lay in between. CDR3 in amino acids: CASSIEARSSYNEQFF. The CDR3 coding sequence is TGTGCCAGTAGTATCGAAGCGAGGAGCTCCTACAATGAGCAGTTCTTC.